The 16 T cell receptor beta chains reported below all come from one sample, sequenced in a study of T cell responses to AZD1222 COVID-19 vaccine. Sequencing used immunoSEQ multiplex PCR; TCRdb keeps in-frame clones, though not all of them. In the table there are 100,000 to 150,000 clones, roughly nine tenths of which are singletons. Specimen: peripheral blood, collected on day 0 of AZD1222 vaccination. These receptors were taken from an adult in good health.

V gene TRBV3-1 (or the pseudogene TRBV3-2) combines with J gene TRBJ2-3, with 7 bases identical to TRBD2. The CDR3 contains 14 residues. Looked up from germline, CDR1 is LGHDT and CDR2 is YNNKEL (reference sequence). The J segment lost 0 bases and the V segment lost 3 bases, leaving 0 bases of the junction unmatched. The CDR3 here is CASSHSGSTDTQYF. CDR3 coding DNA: TGTGCCAGCAGCCATAGCGGGAGCACAGATACGCAGTATTTT.

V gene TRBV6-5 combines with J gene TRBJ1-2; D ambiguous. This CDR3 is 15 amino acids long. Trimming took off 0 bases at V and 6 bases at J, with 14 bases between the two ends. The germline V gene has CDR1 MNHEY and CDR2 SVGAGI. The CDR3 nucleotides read TGTGCCAGCAGTTACTCGGAGGGAAATAGGGATGGCTACACCTTC. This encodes CASSYSEGNRDGYTF.

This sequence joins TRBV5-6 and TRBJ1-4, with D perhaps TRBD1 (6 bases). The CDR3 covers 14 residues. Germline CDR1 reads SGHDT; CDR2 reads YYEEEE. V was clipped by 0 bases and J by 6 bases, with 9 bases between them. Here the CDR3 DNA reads TGTGCCAGCAGCTTGGCAGGGGTGGATGAAAAACTGTTTTTT. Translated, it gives CASSLAGVDEKLFF.

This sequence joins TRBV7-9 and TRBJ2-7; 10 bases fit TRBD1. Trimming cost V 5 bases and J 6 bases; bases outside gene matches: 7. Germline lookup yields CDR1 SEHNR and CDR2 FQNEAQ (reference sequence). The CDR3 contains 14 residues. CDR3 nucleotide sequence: TGTGCCAGCAGCCCCGGACAGGGGGTCTCCGAGCAGTACTTC. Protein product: CASSPGQGVSEQYF.

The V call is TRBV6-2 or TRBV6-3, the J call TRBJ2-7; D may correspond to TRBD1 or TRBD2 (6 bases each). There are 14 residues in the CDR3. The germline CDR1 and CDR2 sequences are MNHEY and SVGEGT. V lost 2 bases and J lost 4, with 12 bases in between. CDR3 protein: CASSYGGPVYEQYF. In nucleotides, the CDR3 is TGTGCCAGCAGTTACGGGGGGCCGGTTTACGAGCAGTACTTC.

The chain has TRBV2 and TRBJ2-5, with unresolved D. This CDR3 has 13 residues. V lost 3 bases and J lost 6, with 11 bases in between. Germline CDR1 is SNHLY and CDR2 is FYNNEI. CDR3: CASSESKTQTQYF. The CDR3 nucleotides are TGTGCCAGCAGTGAGTCTAAAACCCAGACCCAGTACTTC.

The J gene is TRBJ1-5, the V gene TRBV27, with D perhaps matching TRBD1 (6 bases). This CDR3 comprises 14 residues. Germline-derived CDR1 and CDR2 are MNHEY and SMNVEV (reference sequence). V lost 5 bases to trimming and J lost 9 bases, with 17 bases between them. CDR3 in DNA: TGTGCCAGCAGTCCCCGGGAGGACAGTACGCCCCAGCATTTT. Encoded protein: CASSPREDSTPQHF.

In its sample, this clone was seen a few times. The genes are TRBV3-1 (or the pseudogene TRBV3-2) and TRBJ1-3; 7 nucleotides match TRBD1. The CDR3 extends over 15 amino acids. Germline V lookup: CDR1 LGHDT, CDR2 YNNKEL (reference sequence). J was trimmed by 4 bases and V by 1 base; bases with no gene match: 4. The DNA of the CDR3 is TGTGCCAGCAGCCAAGGGGGGACAGCGGGAAACACCATATATTTT. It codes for CASSQGGTAGNTIYF.

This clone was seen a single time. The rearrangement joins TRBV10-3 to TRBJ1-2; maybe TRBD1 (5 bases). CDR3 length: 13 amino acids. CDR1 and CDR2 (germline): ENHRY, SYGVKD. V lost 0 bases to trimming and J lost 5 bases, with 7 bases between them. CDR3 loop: CAISESQEYGYTF. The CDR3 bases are TGTGCCATCAGTGAGTCACAGGAATATGGCTACACCTTC.

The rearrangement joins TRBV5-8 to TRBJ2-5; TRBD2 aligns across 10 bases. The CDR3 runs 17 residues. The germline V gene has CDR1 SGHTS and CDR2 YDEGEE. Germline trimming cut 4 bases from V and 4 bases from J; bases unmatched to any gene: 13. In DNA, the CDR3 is TGTGCCAGCAGCCCCGGCAAGCGGGGGGGCTCGCGAGAGACCCAGTACTTC. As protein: CASSPGKRGGSRETQYF.

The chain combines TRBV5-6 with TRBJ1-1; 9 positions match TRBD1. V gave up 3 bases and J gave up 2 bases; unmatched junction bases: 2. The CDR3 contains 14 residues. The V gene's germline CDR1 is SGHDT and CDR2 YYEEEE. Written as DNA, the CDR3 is TGTGCCAGCAGCTCGGGACAGGGAAACACTGAAGCTTTCTTT. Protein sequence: CASSSGQGNTEAFF.

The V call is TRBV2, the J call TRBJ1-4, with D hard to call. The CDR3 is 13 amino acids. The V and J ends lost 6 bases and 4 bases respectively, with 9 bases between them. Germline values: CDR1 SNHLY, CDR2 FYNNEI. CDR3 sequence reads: CASSAQDNEKLFF. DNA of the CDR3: TGTGCCAGCAGCGCACAAGATAATGAAAAACTGTTTTTT. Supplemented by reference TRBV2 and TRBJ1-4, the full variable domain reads EPEVTQTPSHQVTQMGQEVILRCVPISNHLYFYWYRQILGQKVEFLVSFYNNEISEKSEIFDDQFSVERPDGSNFTLKIRSTKLEDSAMYFCASSAQDNEKLFFGSGTQLSVL.

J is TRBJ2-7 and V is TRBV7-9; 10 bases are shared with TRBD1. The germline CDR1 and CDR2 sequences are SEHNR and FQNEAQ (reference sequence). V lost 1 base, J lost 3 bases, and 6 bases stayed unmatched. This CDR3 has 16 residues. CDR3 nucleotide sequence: TGTGCCAGCAGCTTAGTTGTTGGGACAGGGGTCTACGAGCAGTACTTC. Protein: CASSLVVGTGVYEQYF.

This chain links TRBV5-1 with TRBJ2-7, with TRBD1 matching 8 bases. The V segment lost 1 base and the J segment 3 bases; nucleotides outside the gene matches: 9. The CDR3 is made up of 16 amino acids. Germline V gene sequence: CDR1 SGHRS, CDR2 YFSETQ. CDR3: CASSLTGQGNLYEQYF. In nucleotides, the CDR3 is TGCGCCAGCAGCTTGACAGGACAGGGAAATCTCTACGAGCAGTACTTC. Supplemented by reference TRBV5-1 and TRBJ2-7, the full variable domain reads KAGVTQTPRYLIKTRGQQVTLSCSPISGHRSVSWYQQTPGQGLQFLFEYFSETQRNKGNFPGRFSGRQFSNSRSEMNVSTLELGDSALYLCASSLTGQGNLYEQYFGPGTRLTVT.

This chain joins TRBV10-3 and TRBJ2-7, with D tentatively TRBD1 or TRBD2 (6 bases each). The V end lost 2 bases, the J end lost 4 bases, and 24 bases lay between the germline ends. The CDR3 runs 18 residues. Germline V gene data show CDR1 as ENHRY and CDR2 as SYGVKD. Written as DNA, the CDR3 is TGTGCCATCAGTGAGCCTCCCTCTCGGGAGCGCAGGGGATACGAGCAGTACTTC. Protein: CAISEPPSRERRGYEQYF.

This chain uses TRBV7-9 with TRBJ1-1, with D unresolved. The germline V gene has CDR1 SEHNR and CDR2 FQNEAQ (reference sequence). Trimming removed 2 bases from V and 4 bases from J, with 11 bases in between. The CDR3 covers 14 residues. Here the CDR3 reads CASSLLNQATEAFF. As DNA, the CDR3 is TGTGCCAGCAGCTTATTGAACCAGGCCACTGAAGCTTTCTTT. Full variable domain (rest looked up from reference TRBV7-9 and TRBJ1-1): DTGVSQNPRHKITKRGQNVTFRCDPISEHNRLYWYRQTLGQGPEFLTYFQNEAQLEKSRLLSDRFSAERPKGSFSTLEIQRTEQGDSAMYLCASSLLNQATEAFFGQGTRLTVV.